The rows below give T cell receptor beta chains drawn from one sample of a study of T cell responses to AZD1222 COVID-19 vaccine. Sequencing used immunoSEQ multiplex PCR; TCRdb keeps in-frame clones, though not all of them. The table shows about 84,000 clones, with roughly 85% occurring only once. The sample consisted of peripheral blood, taken 28 days after the second AZD1222 dose. These receptors were obtained from an adult who received the AZD1222 COVID-19 vaccine. Each CDR3 is given with its conserved first and last residue. Clone size, where shown, is once, few, many, or a class for clones that have expanded.

clone size: .; V gene: TRBV14; CDR3 protein: CASSQEWGEAQPQHF
clone size: .; V gene: TRBV7-9; CDR3 protein: CASSFALTEAFF
clone size: .; V gene: TRBV18; CDR3 protein: CASSPEGVAGGQQYF
clone size: few; V gene: TRBV5-6; CDR3 protein: CASSLGQTRGYTF
clone size: .; V gene: TRBV6-6; CDR3 protein: CASSLNEKLFF
clone size: .; V gene: TRBV7-9; CDR3 protein: CASNSGGALEQYF
clone size: .; V gene: TRBV27; CDR3 protein: CASSWTGGTQPQHF
clone size: .; V gene: TRBV27; CDR3 protein: CASRPGTGGGGEKLFF
clone size: .; V gene: TRBV7-9; CDR3 protein: CASSLGLLNTEAFF
clone size: .; V gene: TRBV7-2; CDR3 protein: CASSLQAGREENIQYF
clone size: .; V gene: TRBV12-3/TRBV12-4; CDR3 protein: CASSLFSSDEQYF
clone size: .; V gene: TRBV20-1; CDR3 protein: CSASHPPDWDTQYF
clone size: few; V gene: TRBV3-1/TRBV3-2; CDR3 protein: CASSRNRVSGEQYF
clone size: .; V gene: TRBV28; CDR3 protein: CASSSSDSTEAFF
clone size: .; V gene: TRBV15; CDR3 protein: CATSPWPGNTIYF
clone size: .; V gene: TRBV2; CDR3 protein: CASIEGGPKETQYF
clone size: .; V gene: TRBV6-5; CDR3 protein: CASSYNGYEQYF
clone size: .; V gene: TRBV7-9; CDR3 protein: CASSLGVSDEQYF
clone size: .; V gene: TRBV9; CDR3 protein: CASSPRYEQYF